This section outlines one T cell receptor (beta chain) sequence together with its context. Its antigen remains unknown. The sample is drawn from a study of cytomegalovirus exposure and HLA in healthy donors. Sequencing used immunoSEQ multiplex PCR; TCRdb keeps in-frame clones, though not all of them. This sample has about 360,000 clones, with about nine tenths found just once. General study results and limits: It was confirmed in vitro that a few of the CMV-associated chains were specific for CMV antigens. Cytomegalovirus association was assigned to more than 150 TCR beta chains. In the roughly 120 validation repertoires, a later analysis found that first-cohort TCR clusters tended to co-occur.

The CDR3 sequence is 14 residues long. V was clipped by 6 bases and J by 5 bases; unmatched bases: 3. Germline V gene sequence: CDR1 PRHDT, CDR2 FYEKMQ (reference sequence). The source material was PBMCs. This TCR was sampled from a woman in her late teens or twenties in good health and CMV-seronegative. This chain uses TRBV13 with TRBJ2-3, with 12 bases identical to TRBD1. CDR3 DNA: TGTGCCAGCAGGGGACAGGGGGCCGGAGATACGCAGTATTTT. Translated, it gives CASRGQGAGDTQYF.